This T cell receptor beta chain was identified during a study of human T cells and chemical hapten exposure. Looking at the study overall: The sensitizing agent was 2% DPC, placed on about 2 cm by about 2 cm of upper inner arm skin. Mostly female, the patients presented with alopecia areata, totalis or universalis.

As concerns this clonotype: Mismatch with germline at one junction end may stem from a read error.

Germline loops: CDR1 KGHSH, CDR2 LQKENI. The CDR3 totals 15 residues. Regarding time point: patch test 3, about 24 weeks after DPC sensitization. The treatment denotes: therapeutic diphenylcyclopropenone sensitization with weekly scalp DPC. Alopecia patients, 18 to 70 years old and DPC-suitable, served as donors. MiXCR, applied by TCRdb to the RACE reads, yields one record per CDR3 protein. The top ten hold approximately 10% of the sample, which has approximately 97,000 distinct CDR3 sequences, 25% to 35% seen once. Here the sequenced sample was whole blood, taken in connection with sensitization to the hapten diphenylcyclopropenone (DPC). The chain couples TRBV18 to TRBJ2-7; 7 bases align to TRBD2. This clonotype originated in a man aged 35-49 years with alopecia areata. Some clones in this sample may be carry-over from other donors' samples. Written as DNA, the CDR3 is TGTGCCAGCTCATCACCCACTAGCGAACTCTACGAGCAGTACTTC. Translation: CASSSPTSELYEQYF.